This TCR beta chain derives from a study of blood T cell repertoires in COVID-19. Study information: Samples representing acute and convalescent COVID-19 were sourced from the United States, Italy and Spain. The cDNA or gDNA used as material had been derived from T cells, B-cell-depleted T cells, or PBMCs.

Germline V CDR1 and CDR2: LGHNA, YNFKEQ. The ends were cut back, 0 bases at V and 11 bases at J, with 10 bases in the middle. The CDR3 spans 12 residues. Source study methods: Scientists estimated how many nucleated cells there were by amplifying reference gene primers. The table came from immunoSEQ multiplex PCR; TCRdb's copy has only in-frame clones and leaves some out. V, J and clone size were drawn from that table, and D and trimming were deduced from the DNA. Here the sample spans about 75,000 clones, roughly 90% being singletons. Seattle researchers signed up patients amid active infection and tracked them longitudinally. This clone has more than one count but fewer than ten.

J is TRBJ1-1 and V is TRBV4-2; perhaps TRBD1 as D (5 bases). This clonotype originated in a man at least 80 years old with COVID-19, enrolled during active disease. Sequencing was performed on peripheral blood. The CDR3 coding sequence is TGTGCCAGCAGCCAAGACGGGGGAAAGGCTTTCTTT. This translates into CASSQDGGKAFF.